The 3 T cell receptor beta chains reported below all come from one sample, sequenced in a study of blood T cell repertoires in COVID-19. Assay used: immunoSEQ multiplex PCR; TCRdb lists only in-frame clones, some missing. The table lists roughly 250,000 clones, 88% of them singletons. Input material: PBMCs or T cells enriched from blood (not recorded which). The receptors were sampled from a woman between 35 and 50 years old who had been exposed to COVID-19.

In this sample, this clone turned up a few times. This chain joins TRBV7-6 and TRBJ2-2; D is perhaps TRBD1 (6 bases). This CDR3 has 14 residues. CDR1 is SGHVS, CDR2 FNYEAQ, per germline. V was cut by 0 bases and J by 4 bases, with 6 bases left in between. For the CDR3, the DNA is TGTGCCAGCAGCTTAGCGGGGGCCACCGGGGAGCTGTTTTTT. Encoded protein: CASSLAGATGELFF.

This clone was recorded only once. This CDR3 is CASSTSEGAYEQYV. CDR3 in DNA: TGTGCCAGCAGCACATCAGAGGGCGCATACGAGCAGTACGTC. The rearrangement links TRBV3-1 (or the pseudogene TRBV3-2) to TRBJ2-7, with D perhaps matching TRBD2 (5 bases). From germline, CDR1 is LGHDT and CDR2 YNNKEL (reference sequence). V dropped 5 bases and J dropped 4 bases, with 15 bases sitting between them. This CDR3 has 14 residues.

The CDR3 nucleotides read TGTGCCAGCAGCTTAGGAGGGTTTGGTCAGCCCCAGCATTTT. Its translation: CASSLGGFGQPQHF. The chain uses TRBV7-9 and TRBJ1-5; D remains ambiguous. The CDR3 totals 14 residues. The V gene lost 1 base and the J gene lost 6 bases, with 10 bases spanning the gap. CDR1 is SEHNR and CDR2 is FQNEAQ in the germline V gene (reference sequence).